These 27 T cell receptor beta chains were all obtained from the same sample, sequenced in a study of blood T cell repertoires in COVID-19. Clones were read by immunoSEQ multiplex PCR, and TCRdb kept only the in-frame ones, dropping some. The sample records some 290,000 clones, roughly 90% being singletons. The specimen sequenced was PBMCs or T cells enriched from blood (not recorded which). The source is a woman aged 25-40 years who had been exposed to COVID-19.

The chain couples TRBV12-3 or TRBV12-4 to TRBJ1-1, with 8 bases that match TRBD1. The CDR3 has 13 amino acids. V dropped 9 bases and J dropped 4; count of bases not matched to a gene: 7. As DNA, the CDR3 is TGTGCCAGTATAGACAGGGGTGGCACTGAAGCTTTCTTT. Translation: CASIDRGGTEAFF.

The chain combines TRBV19 with TRBJ1-5; 10 bases agree with TRBD1. This CDR3 is built from 15 residues. The J segment lost 4 bases and the V segment lost 6 bases, leaving 6 bases of the junction unmatched. CDR1 and CDR2 from the germline V gene are LNHDA and SQIVND (reference sequence). The CDR3 DNA sequence: TGTGCCAGTAGCCTTCGGGACAGGGGAAATCAGCCCCAGCATTTT. It specifies CASSLRDRGNQPQHF. Full variable domain (missing parts from reference TRBV19 and TRBJ1-5): DGGITQSPKYLFRKEGQNVTLSCEQNLNHDAMYWYRQDPGQGLRLIYYSQIVNDFQKGDIAEGYSVSREKKESFPLTVTSAQKNPTAFYLCASSLRDRGNQPQHFGDGTRLSIL.

The chain is built from TRBV27 and TRBJ2-2; weak D call: TRBD2 (5 bases). The CDR3 has 15 residues. Germline-derived CDR1 and CDR2 are MNHEY and SMNVEV (reference sequence). The V and J ends lost 2 bases and 4 bases respectively, with 11 bases between them. CDR3 DNA: TGTGCCAGCAGTTTAGGTGGGAGACTCACCGGGGAGCTGTTTTTT. Protein sequence: CASSLGGRLTGELFF.

This sequence joins TRBV9 and TRBJ1-5, with D perhaps TRBD1 (5 bases). V shed 0 bases and J shed 4 bases, with 11 bases lying between them. Germline values: CDR1 SGDLS, CDR2 YYNGEE. This CDR3 comprises 15 residues. CDR3 coding DNA: TGTGCCAGCAGCGTAGGGGCAGGGCAGAATCAGCCCCAGCATTTT. Protein product: CASSVGAGQNQPQHF.

The chain links TRBV19 to TRBJ1-3; D ambiguous. Germline CDR1 LNHDA, CDR2 SQIVND (reference sequence). The CDR3 covers 14 residues. V lost 5 bases and J lost 1, with 9 bases in between. As DNA, the CDR3 is TGTGCCAGTAGTCCAACGGAGTCTGGAAACACCATATATTTT. Amino acid sequence: CASSPTESGNTIYF.

The chain recombines TRBV6-8 with TRBJ1-1; possibly TRBD1 for D (5 bases). V dropped 5 bases and J dropped 1 base, with 11 bases sitting between them. Looked up from germline, CDR1 is MNHGY and CDR2 is SAAAGT. This CDR3 comprises 14 residues. CDR3 nucleotides: TGTGCCAGCAGTCTAACAGGCGGGAACACTGAAGCTTTCTTT. Its translation is CASSLTGGNTEAFF.

The chain is built from TRBV6-5 and TRBJ1-6; 7 nucleotides align to TRBD1. CDR3 length equals 15 residues. The V and J ends lost 4 bases and 8 bases, in that order; junction bases with no gene match: 8. The germline CDR1 and CDR2 sequences are MNHEY and SVGAGI. The CDR3 spells CASSSSTGRYSPLHF. In DNA, the CDR3 is TGTGCCAGCAGTTCCTCGACAGGGAGGTATTCACCCCTCCACTTT.

The chain is built from TRBV24-1 and TRBJ1-5, with D hard to call. The CDR3 consists of 14 residues. CDR1 and CDR2 (germline): KGHDR, SFDVKD. The germline V and J ends were trimmed by 4 bases and 5 bases, with 11 bases remaining between them. This CDR3 reads CATSESGFYQPQHF. The CDR3 nucleotides read TGTGCCACCAGTGAGTCCGGGTTCTATCAGCCCCAGCATTTT.

The gene calls are TRBV5-1 and TRBJ1-2; 12 nucleotides line up with TRBD1. With V trimmed by 4 bases and J by 7 bases, 5 bases remained unmatched. Germline CDR1 and CDR2: SGHRS and YFSETQ. CDR3 length: 14 amino acids. The CDR3 DNA sequence: TGCGCCAGCAGCCAGGGACAGGGGGCGCTTGGCTACACCTTC. Translated, it gives CASSQGQGALGYTF.

This chain links TRBV24-1 with TRBJ1-2; no definite D call. The CDR3 contains 14 residues. The V and J ends lost 3 bases and 3 bases respectively, with 10 bases between them. Germline V lookup: CDR1 KGHDR, CDR2 SFDVKD. The CDR3: CATSDSQAYYGYTF. The CDR3 nucleotides are TGTGCCACCAGTGATAGTCAGGCCTACTATGGCTACACCTTC.

The chain joins TRBV3-1 (or the pseudogene TRBV3-2) to TRBJ1-1; tentatively, D is TRBD1 (6 bases). Germline lookup yields CDR1 LGHDT and CDR2 YNNKEL (reference sequence). Between the trimmed V and J ends, which lost 4 bases and 4 bases, there was a span of 13 bases. CDR3 length equals 14 residues. This CDR3 reads CASSPLGRGTEAFF. The CDR3 coding sequence is TGTGCCAGCAGCCCGTTGGGCAGGGGCACTGAAGCTTTCTTT.

The rearrangement links TRBV4-3 to TRBJ1-5, with a tentative D call TRBD1 (5 bases). V was clipped by 0 bases and J by 6 bases, with 18 bases between them. The CDR3 consists of 17 residues. In germline, CDR1 is LGHNA, CDR2 YSLEER. The CDR3, as DNA: TGCGCCAGCAGCCAAGATCGGGGGGGAGGGCAAAGTCAGCCCCAGCATTTT. It yields the protein CASSQDRGGGQSQPQHF.

This chain uses TRBV6-5 with TRBJ2-2; no reliable D call. Looked up from germline, CDR1 is MNHEY and CDR2 is SVGAGI. Trimming took 8 bases from V and 3 from J, leaving 13 bases between them. The CDR3 spans 14 residues. For the CDR3, the DNA is TGTGCCAGCTCTCATTTGGCAGACACCGGGGAGCTGTTTTTT. Protein product: CASSHLADTGELFF.

This chain joins TRBV19 and TRBJ2-1; 7 bases fit TRBD1. Germline V gene sequence: CDR1 LNHDA, CDR2 SQIVND (reference sequence). The CDR3 is 15 amino acids. V trimming: 6 bases; J trimming: 1 base; junction bases outside the gene matches: 6. The CDR3 reads CASSPRTGSYNEQFF. In nucleotides, the CDR3 is TGTGCCAGTAGCCCCAGGACAGGTTCCTACAATGAGCAGTTCTTC. Variable domain in full (rest from reference TRBV19 and TRBJ2-1): DGGITQSPKYLFRKEGQNVTLSCEQNLNHDAMYWYRQDPGQGLRLIYYSQIVNDFQKGDIAEGYSVSREKKESFPLTVTSAQKNPTAFYLCASSPRTGSYNEQFFGPGTRLTVL.

The chain combines TRBV19 with TRBJ2-7; maybe TRBD2 (7 bases). The CDR3 loop spans 15 amino acids. Germline V gene data show CDR1 as LNHDA and CDR2 as SQIVND (reference sequence). Trimming stripped 5 bases from V and 2 bases from J, with 16 bases between. CDR3 in DNA: TGTGCCAGTAGTTTTGGGGGGGGCAGTGCCTACGAGCAGTACTTC. Translating gives CASSFGGGSAYEQYF.

This chain links TRBV19 with TRBJ1-5; unclear D gene. Germline loops: CDR1 LNHDA, CDR2 SQIVND (reference sequence). The CDR3 totals 14 residues. V was pared by 7 bases and J by 0 bases, with 10 bases between. This CDR3 reads CASTPSNSNQPQHF. The CDR3 bases are TGTGCCAGTACCCCCAGTAATAGCAATCAGCCCCAGCATTTT.

The CDR3 is CASSYGQINQPQHF. The CDR3, as DNA: TGTGCCAGTAGTTATGGACAAATCAATCAGCCCCAGCATTTT. The chain recombines TRBV19 with TRBJ1-5; a possible D gene is TRBD1 (5 bases). The V end lost 5 bases, the J end lost 3 bases, and 11 bases lay between the germline ends. The CDR3 runs to 14 residues. The V gene's germline CDR1 is LNHDA and CDR2 SQIVND (reference sequence).

The rearrangement uses TRBV15 and TRBJ1-3; TRBD1 is a possible D gene (5 bases). The germline V gene has CDR1 LNHNV and CDR2 YYDKDF (reference sequence). This CDR3 comprises 14 residues. V lost 2 bases and J lost 4, with 9 bases in between. In nucleotides, the CDR3 is TGTGCCACCAGCAGATCCAGGGTCGGAAACACCATATATTTT. This translates into CATSRSRVGNTIYF.

The chain employs TRBV11-2 and TRBJ2-7, with a tentative D call TRBD2 (5 bases). Germline V lookup: CDR1 SGHAT, CDR2 FQNNGV. V was clipped by 3 bases and J by 2 bases, with 11 bases between them. The CDR3 has 14 residues. The CDR3 nucleotides are TGTGCCAGCAGCTTGATGTCCGGGACCTACGAGCAGTACTTC. Translated, it gives CASSLMSGTYEQYF. Based on the CDR3 plus reference TRBV11-2 and TRBJ2-7, the full variable domain is EAGVAQSPRYKIIEKRQSVAFWCNPISGHATLYWYQQILGQGPKLLIQFQNNGVVDDSQLPKDRFSAERLKGVDSTLKIQPAKLEDSAVYLCASSLMSGTYEQYFGPGTRLTVT.

V and J are TRBV6-5 and TRBJ1-2; 12 nucleotides line up with TRBD1. Germline CDR1 and CDR2: MNHEY and SVGAGI. Trimming removed 6 bases from V and 6 bases from J; junction bases left unmatched: 5. This CDR3 is 14 amino acids long. CDR3 loop: CASRGQGARHGYTF. CDR3 DNA sequence: TGTGCCAGCAGGGGACAGGGGGCGCGTCATGGCTACACCTTC.

The sample holds a few counts of this clone. The genes are TRBV7-9 and TRBJ1-2, with 7 positions matching TRBD1. The length of the CDR3 is 16 residues. Trimming took 1 base from V and 7 from J; bases not matched to a gene: 12. Germline CDR1 SEHNR, CDR2 FQNEAQ (reference sequence). The CDR3 DNA follows: TGTGCCAGCAGCTTAGTCTCGACAGGGCGGGGATCTGGCTACACCTTC. This encodes CASSLVSTGRGSGYTF.

V and J are TRBV24-1 and TRBJ2-1; 7 bases match TRBD1. From germline, CDR1 is KGHDR and CDR2 SFDVKD. The length of the CDR3 is 18 residues. After removal of 3 bases from V and 0 bases from J, the junction contained 10 bases not matched to a gene. For the CDR3, the DNA is TGTGCCACCAGTGATCCGACCGGGACAGAGAGCTCCTACAATGAGCAGTTCTTC. It is translated as CATSDPTGTESSYNEQFF.

The rearrangement links TRBV11-3 to TRBJ1-1, with D unclear. V was trimmed by 1 base and J by 3 bases, leaving 6 bases between them. Germline V lookup: CDR1 SGHNT, CDR2 YENEEA. The CDR3 is 13 amino acids. CDR3 region: CASSLGPDTEAFF. The CDR3 nucleotides are TGTGCCAGCAGCTTAGGTCCTGACACTGAAGCTTTCTTT.

This chain joins TRBV3-1 (or the pseudogene TRBV3-2) and TRBJ1-2, with TRBD1 identical over 8 bases. The trim removed 1 base at V and 7 bases at J, leaving 5 bases unmatched. The CDR3 has 14 residues. The germline gives CDR1 LGHDT, CDR2 YNNKEL (reference sequence). CDR3 DNA: TGTGCCAGCAGCCAAGGGACAGGGTATGGTGGCTACACCTTC. It encodes CASSQGTGYGGYTF.

As DNA, the CDR3 is TGTGCCAGTAGACGTACAGGGCTTTTCACCTATGGCTACACCTTC. Encoded protein: CASRRTGLFTYGYTF. This rearrangement joins TRBV19 to TRBJ1-2, with D possibly TRBD1 on 6 matching bases. This CDR3 region has 15 residues. Trimming removed 6 bases at V and 4 bases at J, with 18 bases between. Germline V gene lookup returns CDR1 LNHDA and CDR2 SQIVND (reference sequence).

This clone was seen just once. The V and J genes are TRBV3-1 (or the pseudogene TRBV3-2) and TRBJ1-2, with D tentatively TRBD1 (6 bases). V lost 6 bases and J lost 8, with 10 bases in between. The length of the CDR3 is 11 residues. Germline V gene sequence: CDR1 LGHDT, CDR2 YNNKEL (reference sequence). This CDR3 is CASSYREGYTF. DNA of the CDR3: TGTGCCAGCAGTTACAGGGAGGGCTACACCTTC.

This clone has a handful of counts. The chain employs TRBV7-6 and TRBJ2-7, with TRBD1 identical over 9 bases. The J segment lost 2 bases and the V segment lost 5 bases, leaving 4 bases of the junction unmatched. Germline CDR1 SGHVS, CDR2 FNYEAQ. This CDR3 is 14 amino acids long. The CDR3 reads CASSPGQGPYEQYF. The CDR3 DNA reads as TGTGCCAGCAGCCCGGGACAGGGTCCCTACGAGCAGTACTTC.